This T cell receptor (beta chain) was found in a study of T cell responses to AZD1222 COVID-19 vaccine (dated by TCRdb to about 2021). In terms of the full investigation: Because spike-specific TCR depth and breadth did not differ between the two schedules, AZD1222 recipients who got a second dose at roughly 4 weeks were pooled with those who got a second dose at roughly 12 weeks. TCR sequencing was performed for about 240 trial participants, of whom some 200 were given two doses of AZD1222 and about 25 were given two doses of MenACWY control vaccine. Enrollment into the trials was organized by age into subgroups of 18-55, 56-69 and 70-plus years, and those subgroups contained roughly 160, 29 and 62 TCR-sequenced participants, respectively.

The germline V gene yields MNHEY for CDR1 and SVGAGI for CDR2. The CDR3, from cysteine to phenylalanine, totals 13 residues. Only CDR3 DNA remains: 39 bases, in frame from the first base. After removal of 6 bases from V and 5 bases from J, the junction retains 5 bases not matched to a gene. The CDR3 regions of human TCRbeta chains were subjected to immunosequencing. Concerning the study's data processing: Repertoire TCRs were checked for matches against a reference library of SARS-CoV-2-specific TCRs that had been generated using the MIRA antigen-specificity platform. Breadth meant the fraction of unique TCRs that were SARS-CoV-2-associated, whereas depth meant the fraction of total T cells that were SARS-CoV-2-associated. Using the MIRA data, each spike-specific TCR was mapped to the spike region that the TCR reacts to and placed in a CD4 or CD8 class. Log10-transformed breadth and depth values were compared by one-way ANOVA with Sidak's multiple comparisons tests. TCRdb mirrors the immuneACCESS table, restricted to in-frame sequences. Some clones are absent from its copies; in checked studies, under half trace to an unresolved V gene, and the reason for the others is unknown. V and J calls and clone size come straight from that table; D and trimming were deduced from the DNA. The sample table lists tens of thousands of clones, just over 85% of them with a count of one. The ten largest clones capture roughly 10% of the sample.

The investigation overall reported the following: After two AZD1222 doses, both the breadth and the depth of spike-specific TCRs were significantly higher than at day 0 and than in MenACWY recipients. Most participants were white British and females outnumbered males, and the authors suggested that clonal diversity may have been underestimated. Conclusions about previously exposed vaccinees are limited, since just five to seven AZD1222 recipients were seropositive for SARS-CoV-2 at baseline. In the small 56-69-year group, the increase in depth fell short of significance, most likely because of low power. Vaccine-associated CD4 TCRs spanned the whole spike protein, with dominant responses in regions 160-218 and 743-854. No day 14 peak-response samples were available, so repertoires were characterized only after the peak T cell response. Nearly half of unique spike-specific TCRs reportedly recognized epitopes outside regions mutated in the B.1.351 and B.1.1.7 variants.

The time point tag for this specimen amounts to: baseline before first vaccination. Vaccinee samples were obtained from the UK trials COV001 and COV002, which included a single-blind randomized controlled phase 2/3 trial of AZD1222 (ChAdOx1 nCoV-19) in healthy adults. For TCRbeta chain sequencing, PBMC samples from trial participants were taken at day 0 and at day 28 after the second dose. A few counts support this clone. This clone's antigen is unknown. It has no much larger one-base neighbor in the sample; base qualities were not kept. Rearrangement joined TRBV6-5 to TRBJ2-7, and TRBD1 matches 9 of the central bases. The sample was peripheral blood, taken on day 0 of AZD1222 vaccination. The sequence came from an adult in good health. CDR3 sequence: CASSWDRDDEQYF. The bases read TGTGCCAGCAGCTGGGACAGGGACGACGAGCAGTACTTC.